This T cell receptor beta chain was recovered during a study of neurological immune-mediated disorders. This clonotype has a handful of counts. Its specificity is not known. This CDR3 region has 16 residues. Germline V CDR1 and CDR2: LGHDT, YNNKEL (reference sequence). Trimming left V 4 bases short and J 0 bases short, with 13 bases between. Study-level results: The greatest TCR clonal expansion appeared in HTLV-1-associated myelopathy and the smallest, falling below healthy controls, in multiple sclerosis. Sharing of CDR3 amino acid sequences among expanded clones across subjects was absent, suggesting private repertoires in all groups.

Synthesis of cDNA was carried out by template-switch 5'RACE. The reaction used 10-nucleotide random UMIs. TCRdb reprocessed the 5' RACE reads via MiXCR and lists one record per CDR3 protein. The repertoire holds some 60,000 distinct CDR3 sequences, more than 7.5% seen once, with 12% in the top ten. The time point here: longitudinal time-point 2. The chain is built from TRBV3-1 and TRBJ2-1; either TRBD1 or TRBD2 may supply D (5 bases each). The sequencing sample was made of PBMCs. This receptor was identified in a man younger than 45 in good health. Here the CDR3 DNA reads TGTGCCAGCAGCCGTGAGGGGCTAAGCTCCTACAATGAGCAGTTCTTC. As protein: CASSREGLSSYNEQFF.